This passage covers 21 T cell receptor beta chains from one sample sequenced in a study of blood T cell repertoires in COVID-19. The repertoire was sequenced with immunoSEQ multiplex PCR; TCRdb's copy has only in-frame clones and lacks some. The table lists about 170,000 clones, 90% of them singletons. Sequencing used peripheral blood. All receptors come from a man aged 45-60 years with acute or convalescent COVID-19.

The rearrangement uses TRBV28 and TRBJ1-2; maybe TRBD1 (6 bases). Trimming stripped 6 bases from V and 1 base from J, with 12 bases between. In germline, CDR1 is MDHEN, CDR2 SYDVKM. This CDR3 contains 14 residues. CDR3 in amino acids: CASRTGQINYGYTF. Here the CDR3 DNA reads TGTGCCAGCAGAACAGGACAGATTAACTATGGCTACACCTTC.

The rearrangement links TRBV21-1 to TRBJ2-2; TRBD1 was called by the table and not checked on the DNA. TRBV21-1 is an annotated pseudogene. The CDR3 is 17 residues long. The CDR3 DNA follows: TGTGCCAGCAGCAAAAAGAGACAGCCACCGGACACCGGGGAGCTGTTTTTT. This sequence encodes CASSKKRQPPDTGELFF.

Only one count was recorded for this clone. The CDR3 here is CASSPPPGRDRGGYTF. The CDR3 bases are TGTGCCAGCAGTCCACCCCCAGGCCGGGACAGGGGCGGCTACACCTTC. V usage is TRBV27 and J usage is TRBJ1-2, with 10 positions matching TRBD1. V lost 5 bases to trimming and J lost 8 bases; unmatched junction nucleotides: 14. Germline CDR1 is MNHEY and CDR2 is SMNVEV (reference sequence). This CDR3 comprises 16 residues.

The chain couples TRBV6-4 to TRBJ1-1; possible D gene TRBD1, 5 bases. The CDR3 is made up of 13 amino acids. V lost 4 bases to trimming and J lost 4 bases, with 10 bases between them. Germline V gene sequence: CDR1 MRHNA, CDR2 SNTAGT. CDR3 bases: TGTGCCAGCAGTGTATGGGGGGGCACTGAAGCTTTCTTT. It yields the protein CASSVWGGTEAFF.

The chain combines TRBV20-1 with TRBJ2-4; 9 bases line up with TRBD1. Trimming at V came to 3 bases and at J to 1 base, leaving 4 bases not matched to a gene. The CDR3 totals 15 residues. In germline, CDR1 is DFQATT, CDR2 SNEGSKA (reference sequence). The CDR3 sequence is CSASGGTGAKNIQYF. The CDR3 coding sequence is TGCAGTGCTAGTGGGGGGACAGGGGCCAAAAACATTCAGTACTTC.

CDR3 coding DNA: TGTGCCAGCAGTTCGTGGCGGGCCTACAATGAGCAGTTCTTC. Protein: CASSSWRAYNEQFF. The chain uses TRBV27 and TRBJ2-1, with D possibly being TRBD2 (5 bases). V lost 4 bases, J lost 2 bases, and 9 bases lay in between. The CDR3 extends over 14 amino acids. Germline V gene sequence: CDR1 MNHEY, CDR2 SMNVEV (reference sequence).

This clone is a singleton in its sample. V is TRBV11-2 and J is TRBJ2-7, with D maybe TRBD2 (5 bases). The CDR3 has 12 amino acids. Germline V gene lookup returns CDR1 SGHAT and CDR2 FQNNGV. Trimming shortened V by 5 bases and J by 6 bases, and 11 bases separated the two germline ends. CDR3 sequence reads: CASSHPEGEQYF. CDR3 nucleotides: TGTGCCAGCAGCCACCCCGAGGGCGAGCAGTACTTC.

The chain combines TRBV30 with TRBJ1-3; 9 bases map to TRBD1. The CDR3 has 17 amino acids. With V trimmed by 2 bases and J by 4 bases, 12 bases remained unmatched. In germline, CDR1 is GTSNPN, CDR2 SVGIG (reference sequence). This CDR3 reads CAWSSTGTGLFGNTIYF. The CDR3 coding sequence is TGTGCCTGGAGTTCGACCGGGACAGGGCTGTTCGGAAACACCATATATTTT. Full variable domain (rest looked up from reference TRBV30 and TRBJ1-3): SQTIHQWPATLVQPVGSPLSLECTVEGTSNPNLYWYRQAAGRGLQLLFYSVGIGQISSEVPQNLSASRPQDRQFILSSKKLLLSDSGFYLCAWSSTGTGLFGNTIYFGEGSWLTVV.

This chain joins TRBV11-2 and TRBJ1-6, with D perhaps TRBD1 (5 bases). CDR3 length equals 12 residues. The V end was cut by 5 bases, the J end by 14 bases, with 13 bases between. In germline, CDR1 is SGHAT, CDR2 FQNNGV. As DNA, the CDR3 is TGTGCCAGCAGCGAGGAAGGGGTATCCCTCCACTTT. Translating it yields CASSEEGVSLHF. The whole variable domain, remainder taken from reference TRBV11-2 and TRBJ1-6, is EAGVAQSPRYKIIEKRQSVAFWCNPISGHATLYWYQQILGQGPKLLIQFQNNGVVDDSQLPKDRFSAERLKGVDSTLKIQPAKLEDSAVYLCASSEEGVSLHFGNGTRLTVT.

CDR3 in DNA: TGTGCCAGCAGTCCACTGGACAGAAGAGGCTACACCTTC. Translation gives CASSPLDRRGYTF. The chain joins TRBV28 to TRBJ1-2; possible D gene TRBD1, 6 bases. The V gene lost 5 bases and the J gene lost 8 bases, with 15 bases spanning the gap. The CDR3 has 13 amino acids. CDR1 is MDHEN and CDR2 is SYDVKM in the germline V gene.

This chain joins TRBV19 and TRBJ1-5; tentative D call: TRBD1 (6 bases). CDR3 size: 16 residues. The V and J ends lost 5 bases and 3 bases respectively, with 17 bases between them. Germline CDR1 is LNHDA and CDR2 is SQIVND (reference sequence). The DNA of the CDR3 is TGTGCCAGTAGTGGTCCGGGACAAGGATTCAATCAGCCCCAGCATTTT. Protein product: CASSGPGQGFNQPQHF.

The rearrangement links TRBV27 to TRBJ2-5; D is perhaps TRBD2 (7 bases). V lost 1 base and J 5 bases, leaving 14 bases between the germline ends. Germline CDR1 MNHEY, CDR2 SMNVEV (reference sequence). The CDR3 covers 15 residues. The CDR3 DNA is TGTGCCAGCAGTTTATTTCCGGGGGGCGGGGAGACCCAGTACTTC. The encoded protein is CASSLFPGGGETQYF.

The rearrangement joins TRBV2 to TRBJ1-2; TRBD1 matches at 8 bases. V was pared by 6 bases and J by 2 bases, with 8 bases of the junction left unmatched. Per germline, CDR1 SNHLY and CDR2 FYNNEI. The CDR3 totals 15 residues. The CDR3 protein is CASSALDRENYGYTF. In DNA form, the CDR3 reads TGTGCCAGCAGCGCTTTGGACAGGGAAAACTATGGCTACACCTTC.

DNA of the CDR3: TGTGCCAGCAGCCAAGTGAGGAGGACAGGGGACCCTGAAGCTTTCTTT. Translated: CASSQVRRTGDPEAFF. The chain links TRBV3-1 (or the pseudogene TRBV3-2) to TRBJ1-1, with 9 positions matching TRBD1. The CDR3 length is 16 residues. The junction had 9 bases not matched to a gene; V was cut back by 1 base and J by 6 bases. Per germline, CDR1 LGHDT and CDR2 YNNKEL (reference sequence).

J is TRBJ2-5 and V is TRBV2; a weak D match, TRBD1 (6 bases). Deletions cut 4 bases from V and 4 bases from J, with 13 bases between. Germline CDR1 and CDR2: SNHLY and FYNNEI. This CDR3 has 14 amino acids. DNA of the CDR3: TGTGCCAGCAGTGGTGTTGGCAGGGGAGAGACCCAGTACTTC. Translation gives CASSGVGRGETQYF. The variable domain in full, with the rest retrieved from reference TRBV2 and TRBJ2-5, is EPEVTQTPSHQVTQMGQEVILRCVPISNHLYFYWYRQILGQKVEFLVSFYNNEISEKSEIFDDQFSVERPDGSNFTLKIRSTKLEDSAMYFCASSGVGRGETQYFGPGTRLLVL.

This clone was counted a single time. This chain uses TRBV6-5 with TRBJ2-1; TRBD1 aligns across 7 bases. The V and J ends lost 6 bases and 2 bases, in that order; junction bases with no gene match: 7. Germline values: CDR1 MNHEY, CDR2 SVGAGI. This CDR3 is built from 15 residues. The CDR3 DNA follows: TGTGCCAGCAGGACCGACAGGGTGACCTACAATGAGCAGTTCTTC. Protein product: CASRTDRVTYNEQFF.

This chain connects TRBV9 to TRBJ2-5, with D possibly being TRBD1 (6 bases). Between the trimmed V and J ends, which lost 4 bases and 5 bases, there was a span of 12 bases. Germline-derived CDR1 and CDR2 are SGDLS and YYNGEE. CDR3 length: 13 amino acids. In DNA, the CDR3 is TGTGCCAGCAGCCCTTCAGGGGCCGAGACCCAGTACTTC. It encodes CASSPSGAETQYF.

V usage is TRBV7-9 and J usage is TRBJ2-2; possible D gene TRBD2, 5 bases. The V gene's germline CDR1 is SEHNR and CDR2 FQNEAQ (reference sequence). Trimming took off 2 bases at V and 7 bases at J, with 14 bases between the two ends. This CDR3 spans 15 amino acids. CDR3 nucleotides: TGTGCCAGCAGCTTATCCGGGGAGATTGGCGGGGAGCTGTTTTTT. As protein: CASSLSGEIGGELFF.

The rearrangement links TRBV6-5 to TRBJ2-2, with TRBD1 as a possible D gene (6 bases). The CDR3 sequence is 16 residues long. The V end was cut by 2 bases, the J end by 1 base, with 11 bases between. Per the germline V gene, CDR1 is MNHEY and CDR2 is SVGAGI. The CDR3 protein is CASSYALDRNTGELFF. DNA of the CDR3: TGTGCCAGCAGTTACGCGCTGGACAGGAACACCGGGGAGCTGTTTTTT.

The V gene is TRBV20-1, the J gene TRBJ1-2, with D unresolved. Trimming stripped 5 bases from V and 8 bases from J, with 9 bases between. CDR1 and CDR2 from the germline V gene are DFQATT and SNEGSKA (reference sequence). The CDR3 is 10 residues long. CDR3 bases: TGCAGTGCTCACGCGTCCGGCTACACCTTC. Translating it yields CSAHASGYTF.

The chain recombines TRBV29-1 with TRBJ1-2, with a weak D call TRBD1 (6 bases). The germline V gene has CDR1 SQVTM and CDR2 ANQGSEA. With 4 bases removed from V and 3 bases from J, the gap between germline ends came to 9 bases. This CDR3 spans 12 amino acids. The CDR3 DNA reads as TGCAGCGTTGTTGAGGGGGACTATGGCTACACCTTC. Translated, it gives CSVVEGDYGYTF.